This T cell receptor beta chain was identified in a study of blood T cell repertoires in COVID-19. Across the whole study: PBMCs, B-cell-depleted T cells, or T cells provided the cDNA or gDNA that made up the material.

Germline V CDR1 and CDR2: SNHLY, FYNNEI. V gave up 3 bases and J gave up 5 bases; unmatched junction bases: 9. This CDR3 spans 16 amino acids. Method: immunoSEQ multiplex PCR; TCRdb's copy keeps in-frame clones and lacks some. The data show approximately 300,000 clones, 85% seen once. Contact with a PCR-confirmed or clinician-diagnosed COVID-19 case occurred within 2 weeks of entry. Sequences were obtained from PBMCs or T cells enriched from blood (not recorded which). The origin of this receptor is a woman aged 25 to 39 who had been exposed to COVID-19. This sequence joins TRBV2 and TRBJ2-7; 11 nucleotides align to TRBD1. CDR3 residues: CASSDDGQGARDEQYF. CDR3 nucleotide sequence: TGTGCCAGCAGTGACGACGGACAGGGGGCGCGAGACGAGCAGTACTTC.